These 9 T cell receptor beta chains were sequenced from one sample in a study of human T cells and chemical hapten exposure. From the RACE reads, TCRdb called clonotypes with MiXCR, one entry per CDR3 protein. This table holds some 79,000 distinct CDR3 sequences, over 6% found once. The time point denotes: patch test 1, 2 weeks after DPC sensitization. Treatment noted: therapeutic diphenylcyclopropenone sensitization with weekly scalp DPC. Sequenced here: whole blood, sampled in connection with sensitization to the hapten diphenylcyclopropenone (DPC). The receptor set was obtained from a woman in her 30s with alopecia areata. Some clones in this sample may be carry-over from other donors' samples.

In this sample, this clonotype turned up many times. The chain is built from TRBV6-1 and TRBJ1-1; D gene uncertain. V lost 5 bases, J lost 1 base, and 8 bases lay in between. The CDR3 spans 13 residues. Germline V gives CDR1 MNHNS, CDR2 SASEGT. The DNA for the CDR3 is TGTGCCAGCAGTAACATTCAGAACACTGAAGCTTTCTTT. It codes for CASSNIQNTEAFF.

This clonotype was observed many times. The V and J genes are TRBV29-1 and TRBJ2-5; 7 nucleotides line up with TRBD1. V lost 6 bases to trimming and J lost 5 bases; unmatched junction nucleotides: 12. The CDR3 is 14 residues long. Germline V gene data show CDR1 as SQVTM and CDR2 as ANQGSEA. The CDR3 coding sequence is TGCAGCGTGGGCCCAGGGGGAGCTGGGGAGACCCAGTACTTC. As protein: CSVGPGGAGETQYF.

This clonotype was detected many times. V gene TRBV7-3 combines with J gene TRBJ2-3; unclear D gene. The CDR3 contains 14 residues. Germline V CDR1 and CDR2: SGHTA, FQGTGA. Trimming removed 2 bases at V and 4 bases at J, with 10 bases between. The CDR3 sequence: CASSLARAADTQYF. DNA for the CDR3: TGTGCCAGCAGCTTAGCACGGGCCGCAGATACGCAGTATTTT.

The table lists this clonotype with many counts. This chain connects TRBV12-3 or TRBV12-4 to TRBJ1-6; possible D gene TRBD1, 6 bases. V lost 3 bases, J lost 9 bases, and 18 bases lay in between. The CDR3 has 16 residues. The chain's CDR3 is CASSFGSGGASSPLHF. CDR3 DNA: TGTGCCAGCAGTTTCGGGTCGGGGGGGGCCAGTTCACCCCTCCACTTT.

This clonotype was counted at least ten times. This chain uses TRBV7-9 with TRBJ2-7, with D unclear. The germline V gene has CDR1 SEHNR and CDR2 FQNEAQ (reference sequence). The V end lost 0 bases, the J end lost 2 bases, and 8 bases lay between the germline ends. The CDR3 loop spans 14 amino acids. CDR3 DNA: TGTGCCAGCAGCTTAGCAGGGTGCCCCTACGAGCAGTACTTC. Translation gives CASSLAGCPYEQYF.

This clonotype has only one observation. The V and J genes are TRBV19 and TRBJ2-6; the match to TRBD1 covers 7 bases. After removal of 8 bases from V and 10 bases from J, the junction contained 8 bases not matched to a gene. Germline loops: CDR1 LNHDA, CDR2 SQIVND (reference sequence). The CDR3 consists of 13 residues. The CDR3 sequence: CASVGAGGNVLTF. DNA of the CDR3: TGTGCCAGTGTGGGGGCAGGGGGTAACGTCCTGACTTTC. The complete variable domain, with remaining parts taken from reference TRBV19 and TRBJ2-6, reads DGGITQSPKYLFRKEGQNVTLSCEQNLNHDAMYWYRQDPGQGLRLIYYSQIVNDFQKGDIAEGYSVSREKKESFPLTVTSAQKNPTAFYLCASVGAGGNVLTFGAGSRLTVL.

This clonotype was counted ten times or more. This chain uses TRBV12-3 or TRBV12-4 with TRBJ1-1; no reliable D call. Trimming removed 2 bases at V and 9 bases at J, with 10 bases between. CDR3 size: 12 residues. CDR3 DNA sequence: TGTGCCAGCAGTTTATGGAGGGAACAAGCTTTCTTT. Translation: CASSLWREQAFF.

This clonotype was seen more than once but under ten times. The chain joins TRBV21-1 to TRBJ1-5; TRBD1 is taken as the D call from the table, unchecked against the DNA. TRBV21-1 is a pseudogene locus. CDR3 length: 17 residues. The CDR3 DNA is TGTGCCAGCAGCAAAGGCGACGGGGGAATGGGCAATCAGCCCCAGCATTTT. Protein sequence: CASSKGDGGMGNQPQHF.

In its sample, this clonotype was seen a few times. The chain is built from TRBV20-1 and TRBJ1-2; perhaps TRBD1 as D (6 bases). Germline CDR1 is DFQATT and CDR2 is SNEGSKA (reference sequence). This CDR3 spans 13 amino acids. Deletions cut 3 bases from V and 6 bases from J, with 14 bases between. CDR3 in amino acids: CSASHRVYDGYTF. CDR3 DNA: TGCAGTGCTAGTCACAGGGTTTACGATGGCTACACCTTC.